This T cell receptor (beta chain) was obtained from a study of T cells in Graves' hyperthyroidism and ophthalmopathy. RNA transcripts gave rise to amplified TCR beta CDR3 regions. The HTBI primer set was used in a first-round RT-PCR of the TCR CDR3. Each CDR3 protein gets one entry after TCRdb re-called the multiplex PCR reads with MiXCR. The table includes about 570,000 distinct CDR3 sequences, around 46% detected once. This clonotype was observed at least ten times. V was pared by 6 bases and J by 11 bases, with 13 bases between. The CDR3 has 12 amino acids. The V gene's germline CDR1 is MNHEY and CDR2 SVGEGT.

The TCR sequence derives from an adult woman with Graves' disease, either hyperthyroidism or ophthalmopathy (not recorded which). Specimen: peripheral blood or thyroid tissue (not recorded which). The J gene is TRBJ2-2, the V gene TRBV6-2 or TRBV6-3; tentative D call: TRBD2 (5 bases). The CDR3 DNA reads TGTGCCAGCAGCCTCGGACTCGCAGAGCTGTTTTTT. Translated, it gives CASSLGLAELFF.